The 21 T cell receptor beta chains below all came from one sample that was sequenced in a study of technical replicates of blood from several donors. Data came from immunoSEQ multiplex PCR; TCRdb stores just in-frame clones and leaves some out. The table shows roughly 59,000 clones, with approximately 83% occurring only once. The sequencing sample was made of PBMCs. These receptors were collected from a human donor in good health. Some clones in this sample may be carry-over from other donors' samples.

The chain has TRBV6-4 and TRBJ2-3, with D possibly being TRBD1 (7 bases). Germline V gives CDR1 MRHNA, CDR2 SNTAGT. The length of the CDR3 is 16 residues. The V gene lost 4 bases and the J gene lost 6 bases, with 20 bases spanning the gap. Here the CDR3 reads CASSVNRGTGADTQYF. The CDR3 bases are TGTGCCAGCAGTGTGAACAGGGGTACGGGGGCGGATACGCAGTATTTT.

The V call is TRBV4-1, the J call TRBJ2-3; D might be TRBD1 (5 bases). Germline lookup yields CDR1 MGHRA and CDR2 YSYEKL. V lost 0 bases and J 4 bases, leaving 11 bases between the germline ends. This CDR3 is built from 15 residues. The CDR3 DNA is TGCGCCAGCAGCCAAGAGCAGGGCCTTCCAGATACGCAGTATTTT. Residues: CASSQEQGLPDTQYF.

There are a few counts of this clone. The chain uses TRBV30 and TRBJ1-1, with D uncertain. Between the trimmed V and J ends, which lost 0 bases and 4 bases, there was a span of 9 bases. Germline V gives CDR1 GTSNPN, CDR2 SVGIG (reference sequence). The CDR3 has 13 amino acids. CDR3 in DNA: TGTGCCTGGAGTGTAAAACTCGGCACTGAAGCTTTCTTT. Residues: CAWSVKLGTEAFF.

This clone has more than one count but fewer than ten. The V gene is TRBV20-1, the J gene TRBJ1-1; 8 bases align to TRBD1. V lost 2 bases and J lost 10; bases outside the gene matches: 0. Germline-derived CDR1 and CDR2 are DFQATT and SNEGSKA (reference sequence). This CDR3 region has 10 residues. The CDR3 sequence is CSARTGGAFF. DNA for the CDR3: TGCAGTGCTAGAACAGGGGGAGCTTTCTTT.

The chain couples TRBV30 to TRBJ1-2; D is unresolved. Trimming cost V 0 bases and J 2 bases, with 7 bases left between them. The CDR3 is 13 amino acids. CDR1 is GTSNPN, CDR2 SVGIG, per germline (reference sequence). The CDR3 nucleotides are TGTGCCTGGAGTGTCGATCTAAACTATGGCTACACCTTC. As protein: CAWSVDLNYGYTF. The full variable domain, with the rest looked up from reference TRBV30 and TRBJ1-2, is SQTIHQWPATLVQPVGSPLSLECTVEGTSNPNLYWYRQAAGRGLQLLFYSVGIGQISSEVPQNLSASRPQDRQFILSSKKLLLSDSGFYLCAWSVDLNYGYTFGSGTRLTVV.

This clone showed up just a few times. The chain has TRBV7-2 and TRBJ2-7; 9 nucleotides align to TRBD2. The germline gives CDR1 SGHTA, CDR2 FQGNSA. This CDR3 is built from 15 residues. With V trimmed by 1 base and J by 6 bases, 7 bases remained unmatched. CDR3 nucleotides: TGTGCCAGCAGCTTAGTAGCGGGAGTCCTCTCCGAGCAGTACTTC. Protein product: CASSLVAGVLSEQYF. Complete variable domain (other parts from reference TRBV7-2 and TRBJ2-7): GAGVSQSPSNKVTEKGKDVELRCDPISGHTALYWYRQSLGQGLEFLIYFQGNSAPDKSGLPSDRFSAERTGGSVSTLTIQRTQQEDSAVYLCASSLVAGVLSEQYFGPGTRLTVT.

This clone was counted a single time. The chain employs TRBV7-2 and TRBJ2-3, with D possibly TRBD2 on 6 matching bases. Trimming removed 1 base at V and 5 bases at J, with 10 bases between. Germline V CDR1 and CDR2: SGHTA, FQGNSA. The CDR3 runs 14 residues. The chain's CDR3 is CASSLGRTKDTQYF. The CDR3 region has the DNA TGTGCCAGCAGCTTAGGTCGGACTAAAGATACGCAGTATTTT.

The rearrangement joins TRBV5-1 to TRBJ2-2; 7 bases map to TRBD2. The J segment lost 2 bases and the V segment lost 6 bases, leaving 13 bases of the junction unmatched. The germline CDR1 and CDR2 sequences are SGHRS and YFSETQ. The CDR3 has 17 residues. CDR3 region: CASTTRAGVSNTGELFF. For the CDR3, the DNA is TGCGCCAGCACCACCCGGGCGGGAGTTTCTAACACCGGGGAGCTGTTTTTT.

V and J are TRBV4-3 and TRBJ1-1; TRBD1 might be the D (5 bases). Trimming pared 0 bases from V and 11 bases from J, leaving 10 bases between. The CDR3 runs 12 residues. Germline CDR1 LGHNA, CDR2 YSLEER. For the CDR3, the DNA is TGCGCCAGCAGCCAAGATTCAGGGCGGGCTTTCTTT. Translated, it gives CASSQDSGRAFF.

This chain links TRBV6-5 with TRBJ2-2; tentatively, D is TRBD1 (6 bases). The V gene's germline CDR1 is MNHEY and CDR2 SVGAGI. The CDR3 is 14 amino acids. Trimming shortened V by 5 bases and J by 3 bases, and 10 bases separated the two germline ends. The CDR3 spells CASSPNRDTGELFF. The DNA of the CDR3 is TGTGCCAGCAGTCCCAACAGGGACACCGGGGAGCTGTTTTTT.

The V gene is TRBV7-9, the J gene TRBJ2-7; D may be TRBD2 (5 bases). This CDR3 contains 12 residues. V was pared by 3 bases and J by 5 bases, with 8 bases between. CDR1 and CDR2 from the germline V gene are SEHNR and FQNEAQ (reference sequence). The CDR3 DNA is TGTGCCAGCAGCTTGGACTCAGACGAGCAGTACTTC. It translates to CASSLDSDEQYF.

The V gene is TRBV10-3, the J gene TRBJ2-7; 9 nucleotides match TRBD2. Germline lookup yields CDR1 ENHRY and CDR2 SYGVKD. V was clipped by 6 bases and J by 3 bases; unmatched bases: 15. The CDR3 sequence is 17 residues long. The CDR3 bases are TGTGCCATCAGCGCCCGGGGGCTAGCGGGGACCGACTACGAGCAGTACTTC. Translating it yields CAISARGLAGTDYEQYF.

This clone was seen a single time. V gene TRBV11-3 combines with J gene TRBJ2-7, with 11 bases aligning to TRBD1. This CDR3 has 15 amino acids. Losses at the gene ends were 4 bases for V and 0 bases for J; bases not matched to a gene: 2. The V gene's germline CDR1 is SGHNT and CDR2 YENEEA. This CDR3 reads CASSSGQGDSYEQYF. The CDR3 DNA reads TGTGCCAGCAGCTCGGGACAGGGGGACTCCTACGAGCAGTACTTC.

V and J are TRBV30 and TRBJ1-2; 11 bases agree with TRBD1. CDR3 length: 16 residues. Germline-derived CDR1 and CDR2 are GTSNPN and SVGIG (reference sequence). V lost 5 bases to trimming and J lost 2 bases; unmatched junction nucleotides: 10. This chain's CDR3 is CAWGPRGDRGNYGYTF. CDR3 nucleotide sequence: TGTGCCTGGGGACCCCGGGGGGACAGGGGGAACTATGGCTACACCTTC.

The rearrangement links TRBV27 to TRBJ1-5; D may be TRBD1 (6 bases). Germline lookup yields CDR1 MNHEY and CDR2 SMNVEV (reference sequence). CDR3 length: 18 amino acids. V lost 6 bases and J 1 base, leaving 22 bases between the germline ends. The CDR3: CASRSGGGRGWSNQPQHF. CDR3 coding DNA: TGTGCCAGCAGATCGGGGGGGGGCAGAGGTTGGAGCAATCAGCCCCAGCATTTT.

The rearrangement links TRBV5-1 to TRBJ2-2, with TRBD2 as a possible D gene (5 bases). Germline V CDR1 and CDR2: SGHRS, YFSETQ. V dropped 2 bases and J dropped 0 bases, with 8 bases sitting between them. CDR3 size: 15 residues. CDR3 protein: CASSLVSANTGELFF. The CDR3 DNA reads TGCGCCAGCAGCTTAGTTAGCGCGAACACCGGGGAGCTGTTTTTT.

This clone appeared a single time. The V and J genes are TRBV5-1 and TRBJ1-1; D is possibly TRBD1 (5 bases). The CDR3 length is 15 residues. Germline values: CDR1 SGHRS, CDR2 YFSETQ. Trimming shortened V by 0 bases and J by 8 bases, and 17 bases separated the two germline ends. The chain's CDR3 is CASSLGPGGTGEAFF. The CDR3 DNA reads TGCGCCAGCAGCTTGGGTCCCGGGGGGACGGGGGAAGCTTTCTTT.

The rearrangement joins TRBV29-1 to TRBJ2-3; D gene unclear. The CDR3 has 12 residues. The V and J ends lost 5 bases and 2 bases respectively, with 8 bases between them. The germline V gene has CDR1 SQVTM and CDR2 ANQGSEA. The CDR3 region is CSVITTTDTQYF. In DNA, the CDR3 is TGCAGCGTTATCACTACCACAGATACGCAGTATTTT.

V is TRBV9 and J is TRBJ2-1; 7 nucleotides match TRBD2. J was trimmed by 4 bases and V by 0 bases; bases with no gene match: 4. Per germline, CDR1 SGDLS and CDR2 YYNGEE. The CDR3 length is 15 residues. CDR3: CASSVGGGTYNEQFF. In nucleotides, the CDR3 is TGTGCCAGCAGCGTAGGCGGGGGTACTTACAATGAGCAGTTCTTC.

The J gene is TRBJ1-4, the V gene TRBV4-3; 9 bases align to TRBD1. Trimming at V came to 4 bases and at J to 8 bases, leaving 8 bases not matched to a gene. The CDR3 has 15 amino acids. Germline-derived CDR1 and CDR2 are LGHNA and YSLEER. In DNA form, the CDR3 reads TGCGCCAGCAGCCTACGGGACAGGGTGTGGGAAAAACTGTTTTTT. The encoded protein is CASSLRDRVWEKLFF.

This sequence joins TRBV19 and TRBJ1-2; D not resolved. The CDR3 is 13 amino acids. Germline V gene data show CDR1 as LNHDA and CDR2 as SQIVND (reference sequence). V was cut by 1 base and J by 3 bases, with 6 bases left in between. The CDR3 nucleotides read TGTGCCAGTAGTATAGGACACGACTATGGCTACACCTTC. Translating it yields CASSIGHDYGYTF.